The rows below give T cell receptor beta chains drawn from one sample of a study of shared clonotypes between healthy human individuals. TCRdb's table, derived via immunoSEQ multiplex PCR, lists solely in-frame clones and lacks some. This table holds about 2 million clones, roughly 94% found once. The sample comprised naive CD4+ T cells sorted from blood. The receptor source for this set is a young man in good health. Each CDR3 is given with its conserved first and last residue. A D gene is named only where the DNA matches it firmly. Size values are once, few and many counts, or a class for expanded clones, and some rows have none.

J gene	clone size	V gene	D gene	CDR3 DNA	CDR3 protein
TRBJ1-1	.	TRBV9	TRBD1	TGTGCCAGCAGCCCAAATACAGGGGGCCAGACTGAAGCTTTCTTT	CASSPNTGGQTEAFF
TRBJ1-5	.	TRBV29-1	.	TGCAGCGTGGGTTTAGCGGGTAGCAATCAGCCCCAGCATTTT	CSVGLAGSNQPQHF
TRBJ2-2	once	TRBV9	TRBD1	TGTGCCAGCAGCTTCGGACAGGGAGTAACCGGGGAGCTGTTTTTT	CASSFGQGVTGELFF
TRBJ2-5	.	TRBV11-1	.	TGTGCCAGCAGCTTTGGGGGCCGGGAGACCCAGTACTTC	CASSFGGRETQYF
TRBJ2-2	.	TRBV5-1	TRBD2	TGCGCCAGCAGCTTGGCCCTAGCGGGGAACACCGGGGAGCTGTTTTTT	CASSLALAGNTGELFF
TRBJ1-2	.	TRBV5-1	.	TGCGCCAGCAGCTTGGTGCAGGGTGTAGGCTATGGCTACACCTTC	CASSLVQGVGYGYTF
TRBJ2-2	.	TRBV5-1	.	TGCGCCAGCAGCGCGTTCATTCTAGGGTCCGGGGAGCTGTTTTTT	CASSAFILGSGELFF
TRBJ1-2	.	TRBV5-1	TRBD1	TGCGCCAGCAGCACGGGGGAGGGACAGGGGAACTATGGCTACACCTTC	CASSTGEGQGNYGYTF
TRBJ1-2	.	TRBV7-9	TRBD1	TGTGCCAGCAGCCTCCGGGACAGCGGTTTCAGCTACACCTTC	CASSLRDSGFSYTF
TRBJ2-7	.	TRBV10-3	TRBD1	TGTGCCATCAGTTCGGACAGGGATCACTACGAGCAGTACTTC	CAISSDRDHYEQYF
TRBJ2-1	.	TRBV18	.	TGTGCCAGCTCGCAGAAGGGGACGGATACCTACAATGAGCAGTTCTTC	CASSQKGTDTYNEQFF
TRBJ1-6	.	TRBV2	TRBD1	TGTGCCAGCAGACGGACAGGCGGTTCACCCCTCCACTTT	CASRRTGGSPLHF
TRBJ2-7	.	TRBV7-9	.	TGTGCCAGCAGCGAGGACAATCTTTACGAGCAGTACTTC	CASSEDNLYEQYF
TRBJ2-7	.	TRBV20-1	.	TGCAGTGGCCGAGGCACCCTGCACTTC	CSGRGTLHF
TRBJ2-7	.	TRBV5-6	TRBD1	TGTGCCAGCAGCTTCTGGACAGGGTCCTACGAGCAGTACTTC	CASSFWTGSYEQYF
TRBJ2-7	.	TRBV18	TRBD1	TGTGCCAGCTCACCACAGGAAAACAGGGGGGACGAGCAGTACTTC	CASSPQENRGDEQYF
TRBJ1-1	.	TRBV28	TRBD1	TGTGCCAGCAGTTTCCGGGGCAGGGGGCACACTGAAGCTTTCTTT	CASSFRGRGHTEAFF
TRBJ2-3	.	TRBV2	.	TGTGCCAGCAGTGAAGGGGGAAATACGCAGTATTTT	CASSEGGNTQYF
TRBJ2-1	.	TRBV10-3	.	TGTGCCATCAGTCCTTTGGACCGGTACAATGAGCAGTTCTTC	CAISPLDRYNEQFF
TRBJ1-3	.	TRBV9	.	TGTGCCAGCAGCGTAGCTCACGGCTCTGGAAACACCATATATTTT	CASSVAHGSGNTIYF
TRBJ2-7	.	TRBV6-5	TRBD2	TGTGCCAGCAGTTCCCCCCCGCGGGGGTACGAGCAGTACTTC	CASSSPPRGYEQYF
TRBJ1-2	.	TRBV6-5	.	TGTGCCAGCAGCCTGGACAGAGACGACCCCTATGGCTACACCTTC	CASSLDRDDPYGYTF
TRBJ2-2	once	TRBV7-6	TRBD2	TGTGCCAGCAGCTTAGGATCGGGGGGAGGACCCGAACGGCTACCCGGGGAGCTGTTTTTT	CASSLGSGGGPERLPGELFF